Listed here are 28 T cell receptor beta chains from one sample, sequenced in a study of Graves' ophthalmopathy and Graves' hyperthyroidism. The TCR beta CDR3 regions underwent amplification from RNA transcripts. Second-round multiplex PCR followed a first-round RT-PCR using HTBI primers. Each CDR3 protein gets one entry after TCRdb re-called the multiplex PCR reads with MiXCR. The sample holds roughly 420,000 distinct CDR3 sequences, roughly 20% seen once. Sample: peripheral blood. These receptors were collected from a woman younger than 35 with stable Graves' hyperthyroidism.

This clonotype has only a few counts. V usage is TRBV12-3 or TRBV12-4 and J usage is TRBJ1-5, with TRBD1 as a possible D gene (6 bases). The CDR3 is made up of 14 amino acids. Trimming stripped 7 bases from V and 7 bases from J, with 17 bases between. The CDR3 DNA sequence: TGTGCCAGCACTACCGAGGGGGGGCGGCAGCCCCAGCATTTT. It is translated as CASTTEGGRQPQHF.

This clonotype came up many times. The gene calls are TRBV12-3 or TRBV12-4 and TRBJ2-5, with 7 bases matching TRBD1. Trimming at V came to 10 bases and at J to 4 bases, leaving 6 bases not matched to a gene. The CDR3 is 12 residues long. The CDR3 loop is CATRQGRETQYF. The CDR3, as DNA: TGTGCCACTAGACAGGGCAGAGAGACCCAGTACTTC.

This clonotype was recorded many times. The chain couples TRBV20-1 to TRBJ1-6; a possible D gene is TRBD1 (6 bases). Germline loops: CDR1 DFQATT, CDR2 SNEGSKA (reference sequence). Trimming shortened V by 0 bases and J by 9 bases, and 15 bases separated the two germline ends. CDR3 length: 15 amino acids. CDR3 coding DNA: TGCAGTGCTAGAGAGGGGACATGGGGCAGTTCACCCCTCCACTTT. Translating gives CSAREGTWGSSPLHF.

This clonotype occurred many times. The chain carries TRBV20-1 and TRBJ2-7, with 7 bases lining up with TRBD1. The trim removed 4 bases at V and 0 bases at J, leaving 9 bases unmatched. CDR1 is DFQATT and CDR2 is SNEGSKA in the germline V gene (reference sequence). The CDR3 is 15 amino acids. The CDR3: CSATNDRVGSYEQYF. The CDR3 DNA reads TGCAGTGCTACGAATGACAGGGTGGGCTCCTACGAGCAGTACTTC.

This clonotype was found many times. The rearrangement links TRBV30 to TRBJ2-5; D not certain. The germline V and J ends were trimmed by 2 bases and 5 bases, with 15 bases remaining between them. The CDR3 has 14 amino acids. Germline CDR1 and CDR2: GTSNPN and SVGIG (reference sequence). This CDR3 reads CAWSLHRHRETQYF. The CDR3 bases are TGTGCCTGGAGTCTCCACCGGCATCGGGAGACCCAGTACTTC.

In this sample, this clonotype turned up many times. This chain connects TRBV5-6 to TRBJ2-6; TRBD2 agrees at 11 bases. The J segment lost 2 bases and the V segment lost 4 bases, leaving 11 bases of the junction unmatched. The length of the CDR3 is 19 residues. Per germline, CDR1 SGHDT and CDR2 YYEEEE. CDR3 in amino acids: CASSLTGLAVPPGANVLTF. The CDR3 DNA reads TGTGCCAGCAGCCTCACGGGACTAGCGGTACCGCCTGGGGCCAACGTCCTGACTTTC.

This clonotype was recorded many times. The chain couples TRBV30 to TRBJ1-2; tentative D call: TRBD1 (5 bases). V shed 4 bases and J shed 4 bases, with 10 bases lying between them. Germline CDR1 GTSNPN, CDR2 SVGIG (reference sequence). The CDR3 has 12 residues. CDR3 loop: CAWIRGGYGYTF. CDR3 DNA: TGTGCCTGGATTAGGGGTGGCTATGGCTACACCTTC.

In the case of this clonotype: It may be a read error: a sequence one base away is much more abundant. The chain uses TRBV20-1 and TRBJ2-4, with D tentatively TRBD1 (6 bases). Germline assignment: CDR1 DFQATT and CDR2 SNEGSKA (reference sequence). There are 12 residues in the CDR3. Here the CDR3 reads CSARTGLNIKYF. The CDR3 nucleotides are TGCAGTGCTAGGACAGGACTTAACATTAAGTACTTC.

This clonotype was seen more than once but under ten times. V and J are TRBV7-2 and TRBJ2-5, with 7 bases aligning to TRBD2. Germline trimming cut 5 bases from V and 5 bases from J; bases unmatched to any gene: 8. Germline-derived CDR1 and CDR2 are SGHTA and FQGNSA. The CDR3 runs 14 residues. The CDR3 sequence: CASSRGGRRETQYF. CDR3 DNA sequence: TGTGCCAGCAGCCGGGGAGGGAGGCGGGAGACCCAGTACTTC.

This clonotype was detected ten times or more. The CDR3 is CASRSPGQGVEAFF. The CDR3 DNA is TGTGCCAGCAGGTCGCCGGGACAGGGGGTTGAAGCTTTCTTT. V usage is TRBV28 and J usage is TRBJ1-1, with TRBD1 identical over 11 bases. Germline V gene sequence: CDR1 MDHEN, CDR2 SYDVKM. J lost 7 bases, V lost 6 bases, and 7 bases had no gene match. CDR3 length: 14 residues.

This clonotype was seen ten or more times. This CDR3 is CSVGTDRTYEQYF. The CDR3 DNA follows: TGCAGCGTTGGGACGGACAGGACCTACGAGCAGTACTTC. V is TRBV29-1 and J is TRBJ2-7, with TRBD1 matching over 7 bases. Germline values: CDR1 SQVTM, CDR2 ANQGSEA. Germline trimming cut 4 bases from V and 2 bases from J; bases unmatched to any gene: 5. CDR3 size: 13 residues.

This clonotype was detected only a few times. The chain has TRBV7-2 and TRBJ2-5, with no clear D. Germline loops: CDR1 SGHTA, CDR2 FQGNSA. This CDR3 has 11 amino acids. Trimming cost V 1 base and J 7 bases, with 4 bases left between them. The CDR3 DNA reads TGTGCCAGCAGCTTAGTCGTGACCCAGTACTTC. Protein sequence: CASSLVVTQYF.

Ten or more counts support this clonotype. The V and J genes are TRBV11-2 and TRBJ2-4, with D possibly matching TRBD2 (7 bases). V was trimmed by 5 bases and J by 0 bases, leaving 20 bases between them. Germline CDR1 SGHAT, CDR2 FQNNGV. The CDR3 covers 18 residues. The CDR3 protein is CASSVTVWGGGAKNIQYF. CDR3 DNA: TGTGCCAGCAGCGTTACGGTTTGGGGAGGGGGAGCCAAAAACATTCAGTACTTC.

A few counts support this clonotype. The gene calls are TRBV11-2 and TRBJ1-1, with D uncertain. CDR1 is SGHAT and CDR2 is FQNNGV in the germline V gene. The CDR3 extends over 13 amino acids. V lost 5 bases and J 4 bases, leaving 11 bases between the germline ends. CDR3 sequence (DNA): TGTGCCAGCAGCCCACGGCCAGGCACTGAAGCTTTCTTT. Translated, it gives CASSPRPGTEAFF. The whole variable domain, filled in from reference TRBV11-2 and TRBJ1-1, reads EAGVAQSPRYKIIEKRQSVAFWCNPISGHATLYWYQQILGQGPKLLIQFQNNGVVDDSQLPKDRFSAERLKGVDSTLKIQPAKLEDSAVYLCASSPRPGTEAFFGQGTRLTVV.

This clonotype appeared many times. This chain joins TRBV5-1 and TRBJ1-1; maybe TRBD1 (5 bases). V was clipped by 1 base and J by 1 base, with 11 bases between them. Germline loops: CDR1 SGHRS, CDR2 YFSETQ. The CDR3 is made up of 15 amino acids. CDR3 bases: TGCGCCAGCAGCTTGTTCAGGGACCCGAACACTGAAGCTTTCTTT. Protein sequence: CASSLFRDPNTEAFF.

The table lists this clonotype with many counts. This chain uses TRBV5-5 with TRBJ2-5, with TRBD1 identical over 11 bases. CDR3 length: 14 residues. J gave up 5 bases and V 4 bases, and 4 bases lay outside the gene matches. The germline V gene encodes CDR1 SGHKS and CDR2 YYEKEE (reference sequence). CDR3 DNA sequence: TGTGCCAGCAGCCCGGACAGGGGGCGGGAGACCCAGTACTTC. This encodes CASSPDRGRETQYF.

The table lists this clonotype with many counts. The chain is built from TRBV7-9 and TRBJ2-5; 9 bases are shared with TRBD1. This CDR3 has 13 residues. The germline gives CDR1 SEHNR, CDR2 FQNEAQ (reference sequence). The V and J ends lost 6 bases and 5 bases, in that order; junction bases with no gene match: 4. CDR3 residues: CASRSGTGETQYF. The CDR3, as DNA: TGTGCCAGCAGATCCGGGACAGGGGAGACCCAGTACTTC.

This clonotype came up many times. V and J are TRBV6-1 and TRBJ1-1; possible D gene TRBD1, 5 bases. CDR3 size: 14 residues. Looked up from germline, CDR1 is MNHNS and CDR2 is SASEGT. Trimming removed 6 bases at V and 0 bases at J, with 11 bases between. The CDR3 nucleotides read TGTGCCAGCAGGGGACTCGGGGTGAACACTGAAGCTTTCTTT. This gives the protein CASRGLGVNTEAFF.

In this sample, this clonotype turned up many times. V usage is TRBV5-1 and J usage is TRBJ2-5; 7 bases fit TRBD1. This CDR3 spans 15 amino acids. Germline V CDR1 and CDR2: SGHRS, YFSETQ. J lost 2 bases, V lost 3 bases, and 7 bases had no gene match. The CDR3 nucleotides are TGCGCCAGCAGCTCACGACAGGGCGGACAAGAGACCCAGTACTTC. It encodes CASSSRQGGQETQYF.

This clonotype was seen repeatedly, ten times or more. The chain has TRBV7-6 and TRBJ1-1; D call uncertain. V lost 2 bases and J 1 base, leaving 14 bases between the germline ends. The CDR3 covers 16 residues. CDR1 is SGHVS, CDR2 FNYEAQ, per germline. Here the CDR3 reads CASSLRSLWQNTEAFF. As DNA, the CDR3 is TGTGCCAGCAGCTTAAGATCCCTCTGGCAGAACACTGAAGCTTTCTTT. Filled out from reference TRBV7-6 and TRBJ1-1, the complete variable domain reads GAGVSQSPRYKVTKRGQDVALRCDPISGHVSLYWYRQALGQGPEFLTYFNYEAQQDKSGLPNDRFSAERPEGSISTLTIQRTEQRDSAMYRCASSLRSLWQNTEAFFGQGTRLTVV.

This clonotype was recorded many times. V is TRBV28 and J is TRBJ1-5; a possible D gene is TRBD1 (6 bases). The V and J ends lost 6 bases and 7 bases respectively, with 16 bases between them. CDR1 and CDR2 from the germline V gene are MDHEN and SYDVKM. This CDR3 has 14 residues. The CDR3 nucleotides read TGTGCCAGCAGCCAGGGGATTGCGGAGCAGCCCCAGCATTTT. Translated, it gives CASSQGIAEQPQHF.

There are a few counts of this clonotype. The chain joins TRBV2 to TRBJ2-7, with D uncertain. Trimming left V 4 bases short and J 1 base short, with 5 bases between. The CDR3 is 12 amino acids. CDR1 is SNHLY and CDR2 is FYNNEI in the germline V gene. The CDR3 coding sequence is TGTGCCAGCAGTGTGCAGTCCTACGAGCAGTACTTC. Translated: CASSVQSYEQYF.

This clonotype was found many times. The rearrangement joins TRBV13 to TRBJ2-5; D call uncertain. Germline CDR1 PRHDT, CDR2 FYEKMQ (reference sequence). The CDR3 has 14 amino acids. Trimming shortened V by 3 bases and J by 2 bases, and 10 bases separated the two germline ends. The CDR3 loop reads CASSFRQGQETQYF. DNA of the CDR3: TGTGCCAGCAGCTTCCGGCAAGGACAAGAGACCCAGTACTTC.

The V gene is TRBV20-1, the J gene TRBJ2-7; D ambiguous. This CDR3 spans 14 amino acids. V lost 1 base to trimming and J lost 7 bases, with 17 bases between them. Germline assignment: CDR1 DFQATT and CDR2 SNEGSKA (reference sequence). The CDR3 loop is CSARAYSIEQEQYF. CDR3 sequence (DNA): TGCAGTGCTAGAGCCTATAGTATTGAACAGGAGCAGTACTTC.

The table lists this clonotype with a few counts. The chain combines TRBV6-2 or TRBV6-3 with TRBJ1-6; TRBD1 matches 9 bases. Per the germline V gene, CDR1 is MNHEY and CDR2 is SVGEGT. The junction had 10 bases not matched to a gene; V was cut back by 6 bases and J by 10 bases. The CDR3 runs to 15 residues. CDR3 coding DNA: TGTGCCAGCAGAAGCACCGGGACAGGGAAATCACCCCTCCACTTT. Translated: CASRSTGTGKSPLHF.

In its sample, this clonotype was seen many times. This rearrangement joins TRBV12-3 or TRBV12-4 to TRBJ2-7, with D maybe TRBD2 (6 bases). Between the trimmed V and J ends, which lost 2 bases and 5 bases, there was a span of 16 bases. The CDR3 extends over 15 amino acids. CDR3 protein: CASSLNGGVNHEQYF. The DNA of the CDR3 is TGTGCCAGCAGTTTAAATGGAGGGGTCAACCACGAGCAGTACTTC.

This clonotype was observed many times. The chain uses TRBV7-3 and TRBJ2-7; D uncertain. The V and J ends lost 6 bases and 4 bases respectively, with 10 bases between them. This CDR3 comprises 12 residues. CDR1 SGHTA and CDR2 FQGTGA come from the germline V gene. CDR3 protein: CASSSDGYEQYF. The CDR3 DNA sequence: TGTGCCAGCAGTTCGGACGGATACGAGCAGTACTTC.

The table lists this clonotype with many counts. This rearrangement joins TRBV18 to TRBJ1-5; D is unclear. This CDR3 has 15 amino acids. Germline-derived CDR1 and CDR2 are KGHSH and LQKENI. Trimming took off 5 bases at V and 0 bases at J, with 11 bases between the two ends. This chain's CDR3 is CASSFERVSNQPQHF. CDR3 DNA sequence: TGTGCCAGCTCATTTGAACGGGTTAGCAATCAGCCCCAGCATTTT.